This TCR beta chain was sequenced during a study of blood T cell repertoires in COVID-19 (dated by TCRdb to 2018 to 2021). Regarding the research as a whole: Samples covering the acute and convalescent phases of COVID-19 were provided by collaborators in the United States, Italy and Spain. Nearly every sample came with metadata listing a de-identified subject ID, COVID-19 status, age in years and sex. The repertoires were released in a freely available public database meant as a resource for research on the immune response to SARS-CoV-2. Subjects who had been exposed to COVID-19, were actively infected with it, or had recovered from it provided the deeply sampled blood TCRbeta repertoires that made up the dataset. The samples were drawn from two sources: the first 160 participants of the ongoing ImmuneRACE study, and fewer than 1,500 subjects contributed by 6 global collaborators. The material from the prospective study consisted of cDNA or gDNA derived from T cells, B-cell-depleted T cells, or PBMCs. Where HLA class I and class II types were available, the types were taken from metadata supplied by the sample provider, not from assay-based typing.

This clone came up once. Its antigen remains undetermined. Base qualities are not provided; no much larger clone lies one nucleotide away. Whole blood was collected in K2EDTA tubes by collaborating institutions according to the institutions' own protocols. For TCRbeta analysis, collaborator samples were shipped as frozen whole blood, as isolated PBMCs, or as DNA extracted from either sample type. TCRbeta CDR3 regions were amplified from genomic DNA using the immunoSEQ Assay, a bias-controlled multiplex PCR. Per the authors' processing: The number of nucleated cells in each sample was estimated from the amplification of reference gene primers within the assay. Sequence reads were collapsed and filtered to measure the absolute abundance of every unique TCRbeta CDR3 rearrangement. Productive Simpson clonality was computed per sample as the square root of Simpson's diversity index over productive rearrangements. TCRdb mirrors the immuneACCESS table, restricted to in-frame sequences. Some clones are absent from its copies; in checked studies, under half trace to an unresolved V gene, and the reason for the others is unknown. V and J calls and clone size come straight from that table; D and trimming were deduced from the DNA. This sample comprises approximately 170,000 clones, approximately 84% of them detected only once. Clones ranked in the top ten supply around 9.9% of the sample.

CDR1 and CDR2, per the germline V gene, are SGHTA and FQGNSA. Its CDR3 holds 16 amino acids, cysteine through phenylalanine. Solely the CDR3 DNA is kept, with 48 bases framed from the first base. V is pruned by 5 bases and J by 4 bases, leaving 7 bases of the junction without a gene match. The investigation overall reported the following: How much clinical and demographic metadata was included differed by source and by participant, and the metadata was provided uncurated.

This TCR was sampled from a man between 65 and 85 years old with active or convalescent COVID-19. The sample was peripheral blood. The chain uses TRBV7-2 and TRBJ2-7, with 14 bases aligning to TRBD2. The CDR3: CASSIGTSGSLYEQYF. The DNA is TGTGCCAGCAGCATCGGGACTAGCGGGAGTCTGTACGAGCAGTACTTC.